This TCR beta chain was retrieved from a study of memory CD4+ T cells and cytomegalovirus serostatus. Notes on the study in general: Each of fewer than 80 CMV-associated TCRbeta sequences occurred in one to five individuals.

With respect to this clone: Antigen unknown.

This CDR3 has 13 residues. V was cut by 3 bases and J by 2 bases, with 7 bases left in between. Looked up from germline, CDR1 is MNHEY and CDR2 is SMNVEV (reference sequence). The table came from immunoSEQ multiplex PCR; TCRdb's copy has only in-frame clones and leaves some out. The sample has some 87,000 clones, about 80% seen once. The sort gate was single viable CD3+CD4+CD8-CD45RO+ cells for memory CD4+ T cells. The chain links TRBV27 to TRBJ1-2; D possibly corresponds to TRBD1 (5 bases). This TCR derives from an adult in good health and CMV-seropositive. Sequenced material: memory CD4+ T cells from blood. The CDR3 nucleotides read TGTGCCAGCAGTTTCCGACAGAACTATGGCTACACCTTC. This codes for CASSFRQNYGYTF.